The 9 T cell receptor beta chains given below trace back to one sample, sequenced in a study of T cells after yellow fever vaccination. TCRdb passed the 5' RACE reads through MiXCR, listing each CDR3 protein once. The data hold about 350,000 distinct CDR3 sequences, with roughly 12% observed a single time. Specimen: PBMCs, collected on the day of the first yellow fever vaccination. The receptors originated from a man aged 18 to 30 who received the YFV17D yellow fever vaccine.

In its sample, this clonotype was seen a few times. This chain uses TRBV4-2 with TRBJ2-3; TRBD2 matches at 12 bases. J lost 4 bases, V lost 2 bases, and 1 base had no gene match. In germline, CDR1 is LGHNA, CDR2 YNFKEQ. The CDR3 is made up of 15 amino acids. CDR3 region: CASSQTSGGPDTQYF. CDR3 bases: TGTGCCAGCAGCCAAACTAGCGGGGGGCCAGATACGCAGTATTTT.

V and J are TRBV4-3 and TRBJ2-3; 10 nucleotides match TRBD2. CDR1 is LGHNA and CDR2 is YSLEER in the germline V gene. CDR3 length equals 20 residues. V dropped 0 bases and J dropped 0; count of bases not matched to a gene: 12. The CDR3 bases are TGCGCCAGCAGCCAAGATATGGTCGGTAGCGGGGGGTGGAGCACAGATACGCAGTATTTT. It specifies CASSQDMVGSGGWSTDTQYF.

In its sample, this clonotype was seen a few times. The chain carries TRBV7-9 and TRBJ1-1, with D possibly matching TRBD1 (5 bases). Per germline, CDR1 SEHNR and CDR2 FQNEAQ (reference sequence). V lost 4 bases, J lost 4 bases, and 13 bases lay in between. The CDR3 loop spans 14 amino acids. The CDR3 sequence: CASSYLQGVTEAFF. The CDR3 DNA follows: TGTGCCAGCAGCTACCTCCAGGGAGTCACTGAAGCTTTCTTT.

In its sample, this clonotype was seen many times. The gene calls are TRBV12-3 or TRBV12-4 and TRBJ1-2; D is unresolved. The ends were cut back, 2 bases at V and 2 bases at J, with 3 bases in the middle. The CDR3 loop spans 12 amino acids. This chain's CDR3 is CASSLQNYGYTF. The CDR3 nucleotides read TGTGCCAGCAGTTTACAAAACTATGGCTACACCTTC.

This chain's CDR3 is CASSLGTGGNTEAFF. DNA of the CDR3: TGTGCCAGCTCACTTGGGACAGGGGGGAACACTGAAGCTTTCTTT. The chain joins TRBV18 to TRBJ1-1; 11 bases are shared with TRBD1. The CDR3 length is 15 residues. Germline V gene data show CDR1 as KGHSH and CDR2 as LQKENI. V was pared by 4 bases and J by 1 base, with 2 bases of the junction left unmatched. The whole variable domain, remainder taken from reference TRBV18 and TRBJ1-1, is NAGVMQNPRHLVRRRGQEARLRCSPMKGHSHVYWYRQLPEEGLKFMVYLQKENIIDESGMPKERFSAEFPKEGPSILRIQQVVRGDSAAYFCASSLGTGGNTEAFFGQGTRLTVV.

A few counts support this clonotype. V is TRBV7-2 and J is TRBJ2-5, with a possible D match to TRBD2 (5 bases). This CDR3 spans 13 amino acids. The germline gives CDR1 SGHTA, CDR2 FQGNSA. Trimming left V 5 bases short and J 4 bases short, with 11 bases between. CDR3 protein: CASSLGVLETQYF. CDR3 coding DNA: TGTGCCAGCAGCCTGGGAGTTCTAGAGACCCAGTACTTC.

This clonotype has a handful of counts. V is TRBV5-1 and J is TRBJ1-3; 8 nucleotides line up with TRBD1. Germline CDR1 reads SGHRS; CDR2 reads YFSETQ. The CDR3 runs to 17 residues. Losses at the gene ends were 3 bases for V and 2 bases for J; bases not matched to a gene: 10. The CDR3 sequence: CASSSAIGQGPGNTIYF. The CDR3 DNA sequence: TGCGCCAGCAGCTCCGCCATAGGACAGGGACCTGGAAACACCATATATTTT.

The chain employs TRBV7-2 and TRBJ2-4, with 7 bases that match TRBD2. CDR1 and CDR2 (germline): SGHTA, FQGNSA. The V and J ends lost 4 bases and 0 bases, in that order; junction bases with no gene match: 9. The CDR3 runs 17 residues. In DNA form, the CDR3 reads TGTGCCAGCAGCTCCAGGGAGCGGGGTTTAGCCAAAAACATTCAGTACTTC. The encoded protein is CASSSRERGLAKNIQYF.

This clonotype was counted between two and nine times. The chain couples TRBV4-3 to TRBJ1-2, with TRBD1 matching over 9 bases. This CDR3 spans 16 amino acids. V was pared by 0 bases and J by 1 base, with 3 bases of the junction left unmatched. Germline V gene data show CDR1 as LGHNA and CDR2 as YSLEER. The CDR3 bases are TGCGCCAGCAGCCAAGAAACAGGGGGCCGTAACTATGGCTACACCTTC. It is translated as CASSQETGGRNYGYTF.